Below, 17 T cell receptor beta chains from the same sample are listed, as sequenced in a study of blood T cell repertoires in COVID-19. Sequenced by immunoSEQ multiplex PCR; TCRdb stores in-frame clones only, minus some. The sample holds some 500,000 clones, 85% to 90% seen once. Sequenced input: peripheral blood. These TCRs come from a woman in her forties or fifties with COVID-19, enrolled during active disease.

The chain uses TRBV30 and TRBJ1-1; TRBD1 is a possible D gene (6 bases). This CDR3 is built from 13 residues. V was cut by 2 bases and J by 1 base, with 8 bases left in between. Germline-derived CDR1 and CDR2 are GTSNPN and SVGIG (reference sequence). The CDR3, as DNA: TGTGCCTGGAGTCAGACAGGGAACACTGAAGCTTTCTTT. It yields the protein CAWSQTGNTEAFF.

This chain connects TRBV24-1 to TRBJ2-2, with a possible D match to TRBD2 (7 bases). Per the germline V gene, CDR1 is KGHDR and CDR2 is SFDVKD. CDR3 length: 16 residues. V was pared by 2 bases and J by 6 bases, with 15 bases between. CDR3: CATSDSGLGGAGELFF. The CDR3, as DNA: TGTGCCACCAGTGATTCCGGACTAGGGGGGGCCGGGGAGCTGTTTTTT.

This clone was observed a handful of times. The rearrangement joins TRBV10-3 to TRBJ2-3; weak D call: TRBD1 (5 bases). This CDR3 is 13 amino acids long. The V end lost 9 bases, the J end lost 1 base, and 11 bases lay between the germline ends. Germline V gene data show CDR1 as ENHRY and CDR2 as SYGVKD. CDR3 residues: CAIKLTGTDTQYF. The CDR3 DNA follows: TGTGCCATTAAACTGACAGGCACAGATACGCAGTATTTT.

This clone has a handful of counts. This chain joins TRBV2 and TRBJ1-2; D is possibly TRBD1 (6 bases). The length of the CDR3 is 15 residues. Germline-derived CDR1 and CDR2 are SNHLY and FYNNEI. V was pared by 1 base and J by 3 bases, with 12 bases between. CDR3 bases: TGTGCCAGCAGTGAAGTCGGGGGGCGCGACTATGGCTACACCTTC. The encoded protein is CASSEVGGRDYGYTF.

The chain uses TRBV7-9 and TRBJ2-7; the D is unclear. Germline CDR1 reads SEHNR; CDR2 reads FQNEAQ (reference sequence). V shed 1 base and J shed 6 bases, with 7 bases lying between them. The CDR3 is 12 amino acids. The CDR3 DNA reads TGTGCCAGCAGCTTAGGTCAGGCCGAGCAGTACTTC. Its translation: CASSLGQAEQYF.

This clone was counted a single time. This chain uses TRBV5-1 with TRBJ2-7; 7 nucleotides agree with TRBD1. Trimming removed 5 bases from V and 1 base from J; junction bases left unmatched: 6. Germline V gene lookup returns CDR1 SGHRS and CDR2 YFSETQ. The CDR3 is 14 amino acids. CDR3 sequence reads: CASRAGTASYEQYF. The CDR3 DNA follows: TGCGCCAGCAGGGCCGGGACAGCTTCCTACGAGCAGTACTTC.

This clone was detected once. The V call is TRBV7-3, the J call TRBJ2-6, with D unresolved. The CDR3 consists of 15 residues. The germline V gene has CDR1 SGHTA and CDR2 FQGTGA. Trimming pared 5 bases from V and 1 base from J, leaving 9 bases between. For the CDR3, the DNA is TGTGCCAGCAGCGATCGGGTTTCTGGGGCCAACGTCCTGACTTTC. Translated, it gives CASSDRVSGANVLTF.

The rearrangement links TRBV6-5 to TRBJ1-2, with 9 bases fitting TRBD1. Germline values: CDR1 MNHEY, CDR2 SVGAGI. V was clipped by 2 bases and J by 4 bases; unmatched bases: 8. This CDR3 is built from 16 residues. The CDR3 DNA reads TGTGCCAGCAGTTACGGGGACAGGGCGGAGGGCTATGGCTACACCTTC. Protein product: CASSYGDRAEGYGYTF.

The genes are TRBV3-1 (or the pseudogene TRBV3-2) and TRBJ1-2, with TRBD1 identical over 7 bases. The germline gives CDR1 LGHDT, CDR2 YNNKEL (reference sequence). The CDR3 contains 15 residues. V dropped 3 bases and J dropped 4; count of bases not matched to a gene: 8. Written as DNA, the CDR3 is TGTGCCAGCAGCCATAGACAGGGAATAGGCTATGGCTACACCTTC. It codes for CASSHRQGIGYGYTF.

V gene TRBV7-9 combines with J gene TRBJ1-5; the match to TRBD1 covers 8 bases. The CDR3 runs 15 residues. Looked up from germline, CDR1 is SEHNR and CDR2 is FQNEAQ (reference sequence). V shed 6 bases, J shed 5 bases, and the junction held 9 bases outside the gene matches. Written as DNA, the CDR3 is TGTGCCAGCAGTCCCCAGGGGGCAGGTGATCAGCCCCAGCATTTT. Protein sequence: CASSPQGAGDQPQHF. Together with reference TRBV7-9 and TRBJ1-5, the CDR3 gives the full variable domain: DTGVSQNPRHKITKRGQNVTFRCDPISEHNRLYWYRQTLGQGPEFLTYFQNEAQLEKSRLLSDRFSAERPKGSFSTLEIQRTEQGDSAMYLCASSPQGAGDQPQHFGDGTRLSIL.

This rearrangement joins TRBV12-5 to TRBJ2-1, with no clear D. The germline CDR1 and CDR2 sequences are LGHNT and FRNRAP. V lost 3 bases and J 1 base, leaving 7 bases between the germline ends. This CDR3 comprises 14 residues. DNA of the CDR3: TGTGCTAGTGGTTTATTGACTTCCTACAATGAGCAGTTCTTC. Its protein is CASGLLTSYNEQFF. The full variable domain, in which reference TRBV12-5 and TRBJ2-1 provide the parts outside the CDR3, is DARVTQTPRHKVTEMGQEVTMRCQPILGHNTVFWYRQTMMQGLELLAYFRNRAPLDDSGMPKDRFSAEMPDATLATLKIQPSEPRDSAVYFCASGLLTSYNEQFFGPGTRLTVL.

CDR3 sequence reads: CASSREVGYGYTF. DNA for the CDR3: TGCGCCAGCAGCCGTGAGGTCGGCTATGGCTACACCTTC. The chain joins TRBV5-1 to TRBJ1-2; D is ambiguous. Germline V gene data show CDR1 as SGHRS and CDR2 as YFSETQ. V dropped 4 bases and J dropped 4 bases, with 11 bases sitting between them. The CDR3 consists of 13 residues.

The chain carries TRBV2 and TRBJ2-7; 9 bases map to TRBD1. The trim removed 3 bases at V and 7 bases at J, leaving 10 bases unmatched. The CDR3 runs 15 residues. Germline CDR1 is SNHLY and CDR2 is FYNNEI. CDR3 bases: TGTGCCAGCAGTGATACCGGGACAGGGCCTTGGGAGCAGTACTTC. It is translated as CASSDTGTGPWEQYF.

The chain carries TRBV5-6 and TRBJ2-3, with 9 bases matching TRBD1. The junction had 4 bases not matched to a gene; V was cut back by 5 bases and J by 0 bases. Germline CDR1 reads SGHDT; CDR2 reads YYEEEE. The CDR3 consists of 15 residues. As DNA, the CDR3 is TGTGCCAGCAGTTCCGGGACAGGGAGCACAGATACGCAGTATTTT. This encodes CASSSGTGSTDTQYF. Full variable domain (outside the CDR3, taken from reference TRBV5-6 and TRBJ2-3): DAGVTQSPTHLIKTRGQQVTLRCSPKSGHDTVSWYQQALGQGPQFIFQYYEEEERQRGNFPDRFSGHQFPNYSSELNVNALLLGDSALYLCASSSGTGSTDTQYFGPGTRLTVL.

V usage is TRBV7-9 and J usage is TRBJ2-5; maybe TRBD1 (5 bases). Trimming left V 5 bases short and J 7 bases short, with 20 bases between. CDR1 SEHNR and CDR2 FQNEAQ come from the germline V gene (reference sequence). The CDR3 runs 15 residues. The CDR3 loop reads CASSPWGLGVTTQYF. CDR3 nucleotide sequence: TGTGCCAGCAGCCCCTGGGGCCTAGGGGTCACGACCCAGTACTTC.

This clone was observed a single time. The J gene is TRBJ2-7, the V gene TRBV3-1 (or the pseudogene TRBV3-2); 7 positions agree with TRBD2. V lost 4 bases and J lost 2; bases outside the gene matches: 8. The germline V gene encodes CDR1 LGHDT and CDR2 YNNKEL (reference sequence). The CDR3 length is 15 residues. The CDR3 DNA follows: TGTGCCAGCAGCCGGGGGAGGGTAAGAGCCTACGAGCAGTACTTC. Its protein product is CASSRGRVRAYEQYF.

V is TRBV15 and J is TRBJ2-7, with 8 bases aligning to TRBD2. This CDR3 is built from 15 residues. Germline CDR1 and CDR2: LNHNV and YYDKDF (reference sequence). V shed 4 bases, J shed 4 bases, and the junction held 9 bases outside the gene matches. DNA for the CDR3: TGTGCCACCAGCACGCAGATAACGGGGGGGTACGAGCAGTACTTC. It encodes CATSTQITGGYEQYF.